This T cell receptor (beta chain) appears in the sequencing data of a study of T-cell memory formation after mild COVID-19. UMIs and sample barcodes were carried by the TCR alpha and TCR beta cDNA libraries that 5'RACE produced using constant-segment primers. MiXCR, run by TCRdb on the 5' RACE reads, gives a single entry per CDR3 protein. In the table there are hundreds of thousands of distinct CDR3 sequences, about 20% of which are singletons. Germline loops: CDR1 SGDLS, CDR2 YYNGEE. J lost 10 bases, V lost 3 bases, and 4 bases had no gene match. This CDR3 comprises 12 residues. Regarding this clonotype: Its antigen remains unknown.

Study results and caveats: Largely, contracting CD4+ clones fell within CM and EM, and contracting CD8+ clones within EMRA.

The clonotype originates from an adult woman who had mild COVID-19 (a few samples of this study predate the infection). Cell type and time point are not known. The chain uses TRBV9 and TRBJ2-1; 7 bases line up with TRBD1. Material: PBMCs or a T cell subset sorted from them (not recorded which). Here the CDR3 reads CASSASRGEQFF. The CDR3 DNA is TGTGCCAGCAGCGCGTCCAGGGGGGAGCAGTTCTTC.